The 25 T cell receptor beta chains listed next were all sequenced from one sample in a study of CD8 T cells in Susac syndrome. An input of roughly 0.45 to 1 ug of RNA was subjected to reverse transcription using random hexamers. TCRdb passed the immunoSEQ multiplex PCR reads through MiXCR, listing each CDR3 protein once. The sample carries over 100,000 distinct CDR3 sequences, about 96% recorded once. The sample was CD4+ T cells from PBMCs. The receptor source for this set is a human donor in good health.

J is TRBJ2-7 and V is TRBV19; D is ambiguous. The CDR3 totals 13 residues. V lost 1 base to trimming and J lost 2 bases, with 6 bases between them. CDR1 and CDR2 (germline): LNHDA, SQIVND (reference sequence). The CDR3 DNA is TGTGCCAGTAGTATAGCCAGCCCCTACGAGCAGTACTTC. This codes for CASSIASPYEQYF.

V is TRBV29-1 and J is TRBJ2-5; TRBD2 is a possible D gene (5 bases). The CDR3 sequence is 13 residues long. The V gene lost 7 bases and the J gene lost 2 bases, with 14 bases spanning the gap. From germline, CDR1 is SQVTM and CDR2 ANQGSEA. The CDR3 here is CSAVRDRQETQYF. CDR3 coding DNA: TGCAGCGCCGTTCGGGATCGACAAGAGACCCAGTACTTC.

V and J are TRBV6-5 and TRBJ1-2; no firm D call. The CDR3 spans 14 residues. Germline-derived CDR1 and CDR2 are MNHEY and SVGAGI. The V and J ends lost 0 bases and 5 bases respectively, with 10 bases between them. CDR3 sequence reads: CASSYSRVGYGYTF. DNA of the CDR3: TGTGCCAGCAGTTACTCTAGGGTAGGGTATGGCTACACCTTC.

V and J are TRBV6-4 and TRBJ2-7, with TRBD2 matching over 11 bases. The CDR3 covers 15 residues. Germline V CDR1 and CDR2: MRHNA, SNTAGT. Germline trimming cut 5 bases from V and 3 bases from J; bases unmatched to any gene: 6. The CDR3 DNA sequence: TGTGCCAGCAGTACCCTAGCGGGAGGTGGCTACGAGCAGTACTTC. Encoded protein: CASSTLAGGGYEQYF.

This clonotype was counted once. The rearrangement joins TRBV30 to TRBJ2-2, with TRBD2 identical over 11 bases. The CDR3 has 15 residues. Germline CDR1 reads GTSNPN; CDR2 reads SVGIG (reference sequence). The V segment lost 4 bases and the J segment 2 bases; nucleotides outside the gene matches: 3. The CDR3 DNA is TGTGCCTGGACCGGGACTAGCGGCAACACCGGGGAGCTGTTTTTT. It translates to CAWTGTSGNTGELFF.

The chain has TRBV30 and TRBJ1-1; possibly TRBD1 for D (5 bases). V lost 3 bases and J lost 1, with 15 bases in between. CDR1 is GTSNPN, CDR2 SVGIG, per germline (reference sequence). The CDR3 is made up of 15 amino acids. CDR3 amino acids: CAWRIRRDRNTEAFF. Written as DNA, the CDR3 is TGTGCCTGGAGAATTCGACGGGACCGGAACACTGAAGCTTTCTTT.

The chain employs TRBV19 and TRBJ1-1, with a possible D match to TRBD1 (5 bases). Trimming left V 3 bases short and J 3 bases short, with 8 bases between. Germline CDR1 is LNHDA and CDR2 is SQIVND (reference sequence). The length of the CDR3 is 13 residues. CDR3 loop: CASSMKGDTEAFF. The CDR3 nucleotides read TGTGCCAGTAGTATGAAAGGGGACACTGAAGCTTTCTTT. The variable domain in full, with the rest retrieved from reference TRBV19 and TRBJ1-1, is DGGITQSPKYLFRKEGQNVTLSCEQNLNHDAMYWYRQDPGQGLRLIYYSQIVNDFQKGDIAEGYSVSREKKESFPLTVTSAQKNPTAFYLCASSMKGDTEAFFGQGTRLTVV.

The V and J genes are TRBV27 and TRBJ2-7, with 7 bases lining up with TRBD2. This CDR3 spans 15 amino acids. The germline V gene has CDR1 MNHEY and CDR2 SMNVEV (reference sequence). Germline trimming cut 4 bases from V and 2 bases from J; bases unmatched to any gene: 8. Written as DNA, the CDR3 is TGTGCCAGCAGTTCATCATACCGGGGGGCCTACGAGCAGTACTTC. Protein: CASSSSYRGAYEQYF.

This chain joins TRBV20-1 and TRBJ2-2; D not certain. This CDR3 spans 13 amino acids. CDR1 is DFQATT, CDR2 SNEGSKA, per germline (reference sequence). V lost 2 bases and J lost 2, with 6 bases in between. CDR3 DNA: TGCAGTGCTAGACCCATCAACACCGGGGAGCTGTTTTTT. Protein product: CSARPINTGELFF.

The CDR3 DNA reads TGCGCCAGCAGCCAATCCCACCTGGGGAAGGGGGCATACGAGCAGTACTTC. The encoded protein is CASSQSHLGKGAYEQYF. The V and J genes are TRBV4-3 and TRBJ2-7; 7 nucleotides agree with TRBD1. This CDR3 has 17 amino acids. V was pared by 2 bases and J by 4 bases, with 14 bases of the junction left unmatched. CDR1 is LGHNA and CDR2 is YSLEER in the germline V gene.

The chain couples TRBV7-2 to TRBJ1-5; no reliable D call. V dropped 3 bases and J dropped 1 base, with 10 bases sitting between them. This CDR3 comprises 15 residues. CDR1 is SGHTA and CDR2 is FQGNSA in the germline V gene. The CDR3 here is CASSFSGSSNQPQHF. DNA for the CDR3: TGTGCCAGCAGCTTCAGTGGAAGCAGCAATCAGCCCCAGCATTTT.

The chain couples TRBV27 to TRBJ2-7; D might be TRBD2 (7 bases). The CDR3 is 14 amino acids. V lost 5 bases to trimming and J lost 4 bases, with 15 bases between them. Germline loops: CDR1 MNHEY, CDR2 SMNVEV (reference sequence). The CDR3 nucleotides are TGTGCCAGCAGTCGGACAGCGGGAAGGTACGAGCAGTACTTC. As protein: CASSRTAGRYEQYF.

This chain connects TRBV4-2 to TRBJ2-3, with TRBD2 identical over 7 bases. Trimming took 0 bases from V and 2 from J; bases not matched to a gene: 20. Per germline, CDR1 LGHNA and CDR2 YNFKEQ. The CDR3 is 21 residues long. CDR3 amino acids: CASSQDLKGGGGLPYTDTQYF. Here the CDR3 DNA reads TGTGCCAGCAGCCAAGATTTAAAGGGCGGGGGAGGCCTACCATACACAGATACGCAGTATTTT.

The chain recombines TRBV18 with TRBJ2-4, with D possibly TRBD1 on 6 matching bases. V lost 3 bases and J lost 6, with 9 bases in between. This CDR3 comprises 13 residues. The V gene's germline CDR1 is KGHSH and CDR2 LQKENI. CDR3 region: CASSPTDRNIQYF. The CDR3 region has the DNA TGTGCCAGCTCACCGACGGACAGAAACATTCAGTACTTC.

The V gene is TRBV5-1, the J gene TRBJ1-5, with D perhaps TRBD1 (5 bases). V lost 3 bases to trimming and J lost 2 bases, with 15 bases between them. Germline V gene sequence: CDR1 SGHRS, CDR2 YFSETQ. This CDR3 is 16 amino acids long. The CDR3 DNA is TGCGCCAGCAGCTGGGAAGTGGAAGGGGGCAATCAGCCCCAGCATTTT. This translates into CASSWEVEGGNQPQHF.

The rearrangement links TRBV12-3 or TRBV12-4 to TRBJ2-7; D gene uncertain. Trimming stripped 1 base from V and 4 bases from J, with 14 bases between. This CDR3 comprises 15 residues. Written as DNA, the CDR3 is TGTGCCAGCAGTTTAGTTCCTGGCCTGATGTACGAGCAGTACTTC. Its protein product is CASSLVPGLMYEQYF.

The chain is built from TRBV3-1 and TRBJ1-3; unclear D gene. Germline V CDR1 and CDR2: LGHDT, YNNKEL (reference sequence). V gave up 1 base and J gave up 0 bases, with 10 bases separating them. The CDR3 sequence is 16 residues long. CDR3 residues: CASSQGTDVSGNTIYF. The CDR3 nucleotides read TGTGCCAGCAGCCAAGGGACGGATGTCTCTGGAAACACCATATATTTT.

The chain uses TRBV29-1 and TRBJ2-5, with 12 bases fitting TRBD2. V gave up 0 bases and J gave up 4 bases; unmatched junction bases: 3. Germline assignment: CDR1 SQVTM and CDR2 ANQGSEA. This CDR3 is 15 amino acids long. DNA for the CDR3: TGCAGCGTTGAAGACCCACTAGCGGGAGGAGAGACCCAGTACTTC. Amino acid sequence: CSVEDPLAGGETQYF.

The genes are TRBV15 and TRBJ2-7; 11 bases match TRBD2. CDR3 length: 16 residues. V lost 0 bases to trimming and J lost 7 bases; unmatched junction nucleotides: 8. In germline, CDR1 is LNHNV, CDR2 YYDKDF (reference sequence). CDR3 in amino acids: CATSRDQLAGGGEQYF. The CDR3 coding sequence is TGTGCCACCAGCAGAGATCAGCTAGCGGGAGGAGGTGAGCAGTACTTC.

This clonotype was seen just once. The chain uses TRBV29-1 and TRBJ2-6, with D perhaps TRBD1 (6 bases). Trimming took 1 base from V and 4 from J, leaving 8 bases between them. This CDR3 spans 14 amino acids. Per germline, CDR1 SQVTM and CDR2 ANQGSEA. The CDR3 DNA follows: TGCAGCGTTGAAGGGGGGCCAGGGGCCAACGTCCTGACTTTC. Amino acid sequence: CSVEGGPGANVLTF.

The V call is TRBV24-1, the J call TRBJ2-3; D not resolved. The ends were cut back, 5 bases at V and 0 bases at J, with 2 bases in the middle. Germline assignment: CDR1 KGHDR and CDR2 SFDVKD. This CDR3 has 12 amino acids. This CDR3 is CATSGSTDTQYF. The CDR3 nucleotides read TGTGCCACCAGTGGGAGCACAGATACGCAGTATTTT.

The V call is TRBV3-1, the J call TRBJ2-1; D not resolved. Germline V lookup: CDR1 LGHDT, CDR2 YNNKEL (reference sequence). Trimming shortened V by 4 bases and J by 11 bases, and 12 bases separated the two germline ends. The CDR3 loop spans 12 amino acids. CDR3 DNA: TGTGCCAGCAGCCGCGACACCAAGCAGCAGTTCTTC. Residues: CASSRDTKQQFF.

The CDR3 loop reads CASSLTPLRSGANVLTF. The DNA for the CDR3 is TGTGCCAGCAGTTTGACACCGTTACGCTCTGGGGCCAACGTCCTGACTTTC. This rearrangement joins TRBV27 to TRBJ2-6; D not resolved. Germline CDR1 is MNHEY and CDR2 is SMNVEV (reference sequence). This CDR3 spans 17 amino acids. Trimming took 3 bases from V and 0 from J, leaving 12 bases between them.

The CDR3 sequence: CSVEDAGSKTQYF. CDR3 sequence (DNA): TGCAGCGTTGAAGATGCAGGGTCGAAGACCCAGTACTTC. The chain combines TRBV29-1 with TRBJ2-5; maybe TRBD1 (5 bases). V gave up 0 bases and J gave up 6 bases, with 11 bases separating them. The CDR3 consists of 13 residues. Germline CDR1 is SQVTM and CDR2 is ANQGSEA.

J is TRBJ1-1 and V is TRBV7-9; perhaps TRBD1 as D (5 bases). Trimming took 2 bases from V and 3 from J, leaving 10 bases between them. This CDR3 has 14 amino acids. The germline V gene has CDR1 SEHNR and CDR2 FQNEAQ (reference sequence). CDR3: CASSLQGGDTEAFF. The CDR3 bases are TGTGCCAGCAGCTTACAGGGAGGGGACACTGAAGCTTTCTTT. Filled out from reference TRBV7-9 and TRBJ1-1, the complete variable domain reads DTGVSQNPRHKITKRGQNVTFRCDPISEHNRLYWYRQTLGQGPEFLTYFQNEAQLEKSRLLSDRFSAERPKGSFSTLEIQRTEQGDSAMYLCASSLQGGDTEAFFGQGTRLTVV.